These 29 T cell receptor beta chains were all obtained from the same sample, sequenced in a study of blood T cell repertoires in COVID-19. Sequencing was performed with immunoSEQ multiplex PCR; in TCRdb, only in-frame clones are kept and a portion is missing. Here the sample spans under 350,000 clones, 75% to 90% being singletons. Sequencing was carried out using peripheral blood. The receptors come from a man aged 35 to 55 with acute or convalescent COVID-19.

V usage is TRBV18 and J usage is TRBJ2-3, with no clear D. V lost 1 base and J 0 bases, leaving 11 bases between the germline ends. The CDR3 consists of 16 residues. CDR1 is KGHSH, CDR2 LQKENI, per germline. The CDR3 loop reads CASSPLFVTSTDTQYF. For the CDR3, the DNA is TGTGCCAGCTCACCACTCTTTGTTACTAGCACAGATACGCAGTATTTT.

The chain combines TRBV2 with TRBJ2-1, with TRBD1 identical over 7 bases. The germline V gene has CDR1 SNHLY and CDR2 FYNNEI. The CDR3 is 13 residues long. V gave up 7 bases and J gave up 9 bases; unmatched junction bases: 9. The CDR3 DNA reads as TGTGCCAGCACCGGGACAGCCGCGGGTGAGCAGTTCTTC. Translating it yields CASTGTAAGEQFF.

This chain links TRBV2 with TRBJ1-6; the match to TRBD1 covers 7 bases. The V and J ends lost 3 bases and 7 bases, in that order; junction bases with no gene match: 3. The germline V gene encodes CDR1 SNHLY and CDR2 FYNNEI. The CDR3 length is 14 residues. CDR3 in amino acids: CASSEGDRNSPLHF. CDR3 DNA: TGTGCCAGCAGTGAGGGGGACAGAAATTCACCCCTCCACTTT.

The CDR3 protein is CASSRNPSGELFF. CDR3 in DNA: TGTGCCAGTAGCCGAAACCCGAGCGGGGAGCTGTTTTTT. V and J are TRBV19 and TRBJ2-2; D unresolved. Germline-derived CDR1 and CDR2 are LNHDA and SQIVND (reference sequence). The CDR3 runs 13 residues. V was shortened by 6 bases and J by 7 bases, with 12 bases between the two germline ends.

CDR3: CASSLTVGTEAFF. The CDR3 DNA reads as TGTGCCAGCAGCCTCACGGTCGGCACTGAAGCTTTCTTT. The gene calls are TRBV5-6 and TRBJ1-1, with no clear D. The CDR3 runs 13 residues. The V end was cut by 4 bases, the J end by 4 bases, with 11 bases between. Germline V gene sequence: CDR1 SGHDT, CDR2 YYEEEE.

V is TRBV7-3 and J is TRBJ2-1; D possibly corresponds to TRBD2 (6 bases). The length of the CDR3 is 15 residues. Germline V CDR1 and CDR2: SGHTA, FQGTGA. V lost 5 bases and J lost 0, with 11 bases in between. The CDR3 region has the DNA TGTGCCAGCAGCCTACGGGGGAGCTCCTACAATGAGCAGTTCTTC. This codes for CASSLRGSSYNEQFF.

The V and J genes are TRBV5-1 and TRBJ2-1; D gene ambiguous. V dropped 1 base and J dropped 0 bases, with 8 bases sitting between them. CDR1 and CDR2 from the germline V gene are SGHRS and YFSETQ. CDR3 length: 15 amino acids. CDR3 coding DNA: TGCGCCAGCAGCTTGATCCCGGGCTCCTACAATGAGCAGTTCTTC. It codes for CASSLIPGSYNEQFF.

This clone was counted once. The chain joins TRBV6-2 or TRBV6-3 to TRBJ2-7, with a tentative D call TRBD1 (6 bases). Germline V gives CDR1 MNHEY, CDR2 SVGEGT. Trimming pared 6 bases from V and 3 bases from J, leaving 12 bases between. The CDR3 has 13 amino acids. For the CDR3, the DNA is TGTGCCAGCAGCCGGCGACAGGACTACGAGCAGTACTTC. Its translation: CASSRRQDYEQYF.

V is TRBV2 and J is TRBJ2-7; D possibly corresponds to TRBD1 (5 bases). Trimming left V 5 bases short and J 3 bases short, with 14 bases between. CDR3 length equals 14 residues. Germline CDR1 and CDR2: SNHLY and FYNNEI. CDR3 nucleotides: TGTGCCAGCAGTTCAACAGGAAACGTCTACGAGCAGTACTTC. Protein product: CASSSTGNVYEQYF.

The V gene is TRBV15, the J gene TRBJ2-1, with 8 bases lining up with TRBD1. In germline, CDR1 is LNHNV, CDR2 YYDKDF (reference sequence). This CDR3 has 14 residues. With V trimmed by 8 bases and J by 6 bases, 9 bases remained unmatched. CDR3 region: CATGPTTGGNEQFF. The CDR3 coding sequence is TGTGCCACCGGCCCTACTACAGGGGGCAATGAGCAGTTCTTC.

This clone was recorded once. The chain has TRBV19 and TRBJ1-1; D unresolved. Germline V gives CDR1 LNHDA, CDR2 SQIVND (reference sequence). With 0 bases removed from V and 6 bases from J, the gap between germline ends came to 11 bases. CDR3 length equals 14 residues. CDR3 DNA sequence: TGTGCCAGTAGTATAGATGTCGCCCGGGCTGAAGCTTTCTTT. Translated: CASSIDVARAEAFF.

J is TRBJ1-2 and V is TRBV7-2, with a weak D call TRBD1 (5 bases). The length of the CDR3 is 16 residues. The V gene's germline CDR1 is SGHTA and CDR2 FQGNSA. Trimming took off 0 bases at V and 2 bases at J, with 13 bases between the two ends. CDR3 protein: CASSLARDLPNYGYTF. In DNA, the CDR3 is TGTGCCAGCAGCTTAGCGAGGGACTTACCGAACTATGGCTACACCTTC.

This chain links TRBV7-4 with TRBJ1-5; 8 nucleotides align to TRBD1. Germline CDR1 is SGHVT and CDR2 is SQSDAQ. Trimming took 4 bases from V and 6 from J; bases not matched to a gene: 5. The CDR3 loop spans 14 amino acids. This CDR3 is CASSSTGGVQPQHF. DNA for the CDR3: TGTGCCAGCAGCTCCACAGGGGGTGTTCAGCCCCAGCATTTT.

Here the CDR3 DNA reads TGTGCCAGCATCTCAGCGGAGGAGCAGCCCCAGCATTTT. It yields the protein CASISAEEQPQHF. V and J are TRBV6-6 and TRBJ1-5, with no clear D. The CDR3 is 13 residues long. Germline CDR1 and CDR2: MNHNY and SVGAGI (reference sequence). Trimming removed 7 bases from V and 7 bases from J, with 14 bases in between.

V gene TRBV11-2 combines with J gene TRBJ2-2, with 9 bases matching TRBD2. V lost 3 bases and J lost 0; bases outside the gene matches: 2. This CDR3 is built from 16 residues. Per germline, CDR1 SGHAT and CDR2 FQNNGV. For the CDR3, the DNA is TGTGCCAGCAGCTTCTTAGCGGGGGCGAACACCGGGGAGCTGTTTTTT. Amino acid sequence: CASSFLAGANTGELFF.

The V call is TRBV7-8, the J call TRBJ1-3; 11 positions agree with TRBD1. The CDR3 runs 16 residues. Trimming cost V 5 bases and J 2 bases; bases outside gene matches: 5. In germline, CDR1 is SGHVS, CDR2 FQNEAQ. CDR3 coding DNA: TGTGCCAGCAGCCCCGGGACAGGGGGAACTGGAAACACCATATATTTT. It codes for CASSPGTGGTGNTIYF.

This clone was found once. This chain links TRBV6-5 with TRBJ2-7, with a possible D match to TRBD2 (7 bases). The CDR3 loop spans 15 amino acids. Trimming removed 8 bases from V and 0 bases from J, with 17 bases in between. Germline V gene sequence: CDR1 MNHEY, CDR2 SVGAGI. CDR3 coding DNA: TGTGCCAGCGGGAGGGGGGGCCCTAGCTCCTACGAGCAGTACTTC. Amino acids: CASGRGGPSSYEQYF.

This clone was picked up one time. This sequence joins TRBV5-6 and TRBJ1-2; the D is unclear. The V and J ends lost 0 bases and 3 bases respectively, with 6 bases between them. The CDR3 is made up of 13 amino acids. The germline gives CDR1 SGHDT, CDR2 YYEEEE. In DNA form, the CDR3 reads TGTGCCAGCAGCTTGGGCGGCTACTATGGCTACACCTTC. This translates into CASSLGGYYGYTF.

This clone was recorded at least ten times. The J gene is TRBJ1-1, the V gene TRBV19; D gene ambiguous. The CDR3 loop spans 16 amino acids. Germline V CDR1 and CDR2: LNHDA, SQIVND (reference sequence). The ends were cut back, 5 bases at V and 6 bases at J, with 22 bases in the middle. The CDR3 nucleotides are TGTGCCAGTAGTTTAACCCCGACCCTAGATCTCGCTGAAGCTTTCTTT. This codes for CASSLTPTLDLAEAFF.

In DNA form, the CDR3 reads TGCGCCAGCAGAGGACAGGGGGCCGCAGATACGCAGTATTTT. It is translated as CASRGQGAADTQYF. The chain joins TRBV5-1 to TRBJ2-3; 11 bases agree with TRBD1. CDR1 and CDR2 (germline): SGHRS, YFSETQ. Trimming cost V 5 bases and J 4 bases; bases outside gene matches: 3. This CDR3 comprises 14 residues. Complete variable domain (other parts from reference TRBV5-1 and TRBJ2-3): KAGVTQTPRYLIKTRGQQVTLSCSPISGHRSVSWYQQTPGQGLQFLFEYFSETQRNKGNFPGRFSGRQFSNSRSEMNVSTLELGDSALYLCASRGQGAADTQYFGPGTRLTVL.

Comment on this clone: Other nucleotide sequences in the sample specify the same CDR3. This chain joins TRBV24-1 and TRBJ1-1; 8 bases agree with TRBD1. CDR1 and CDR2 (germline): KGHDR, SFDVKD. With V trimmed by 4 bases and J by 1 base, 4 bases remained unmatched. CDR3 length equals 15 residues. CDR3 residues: CATSDPGTGNTEAFF. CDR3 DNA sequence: TGTGCCACCAGTGACCCCGGGACAGGGAACACTGAAGCTTTCTTT.

In nucleotides, the CDR3 is TGTGCCCGATCCACTCCCAACTCAGATACGCAGTATTTT. Residues: CARSTPNSDTQYF. The chain links TRBV2 to TRBJ2-3, with D unclear. The V end lost 11 bases, the J end lost 4 bases, and 16 bases lay between the germline ends. The V gene's germline CDR1 is SNHLY and CDR2 FYNNEI. The CDR3 extends over 13 amino acids. The full variable domain, its missing parts supplied by reference TRBV2 and TRBJ2-3, is EPEVTQTPSHQVTQMGQEVILRCVPISNHLYFYWYRQILGQKVEFLVSFYNNEISEKSEIFDDQFSVERPDGSNFTLKIRSTKLEDSAMYFCARSTPNSDTQYFGPGTRLTVL.

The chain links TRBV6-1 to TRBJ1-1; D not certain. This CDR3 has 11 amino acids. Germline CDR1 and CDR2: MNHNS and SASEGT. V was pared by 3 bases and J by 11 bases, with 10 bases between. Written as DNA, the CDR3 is TGTGCCAGCAGTGAGTGGGCCCACGCTTTCTTT. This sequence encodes CASSEWAHAFF.

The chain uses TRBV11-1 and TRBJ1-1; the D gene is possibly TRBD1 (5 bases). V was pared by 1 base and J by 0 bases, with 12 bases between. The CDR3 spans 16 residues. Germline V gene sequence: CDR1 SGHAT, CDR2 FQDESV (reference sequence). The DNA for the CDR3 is TGTGCCAGCAGCTTAGGGGGTTGGGGCCTGAACACTGAAGCTTTCTTT. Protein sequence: CASSLGGWGLNTEAFF.

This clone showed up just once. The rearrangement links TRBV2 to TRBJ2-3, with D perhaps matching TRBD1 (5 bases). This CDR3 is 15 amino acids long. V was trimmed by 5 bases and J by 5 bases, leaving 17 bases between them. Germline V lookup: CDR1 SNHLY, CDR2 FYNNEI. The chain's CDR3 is CASSPGQGRGDTQYF. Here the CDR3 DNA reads TGTGCCAGCAGTCCCGGACAAGGAAGGGGAGATACGCAGTATTTT. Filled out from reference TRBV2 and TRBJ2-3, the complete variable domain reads EPEVTQTPSHQVTQMGQEVILRCVPISNHLYFYWYRQILGQKVEFLVSFYNNEISEKSEIFDDQFSVERPDGSNFTLKIRSTKLEDSAMYFCASSPGQGRGDTQYFGPGTRLTVL.

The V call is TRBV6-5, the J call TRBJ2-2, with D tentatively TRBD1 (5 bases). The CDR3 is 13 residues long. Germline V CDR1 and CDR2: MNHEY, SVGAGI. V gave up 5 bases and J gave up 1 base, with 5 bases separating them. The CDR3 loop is CASSRGNTGELFF. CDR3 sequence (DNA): TGTGCCAGCAGTAGGGGGAACACCGGGGAGCTGTTTTTT.

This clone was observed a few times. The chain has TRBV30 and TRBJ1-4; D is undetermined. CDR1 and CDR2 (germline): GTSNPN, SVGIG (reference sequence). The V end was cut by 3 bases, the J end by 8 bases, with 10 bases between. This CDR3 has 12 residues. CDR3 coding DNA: TGTGCCTGGAGGGTAATCCGGGAAAAACTGTTTTTT. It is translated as CAWRVIREKLFF.

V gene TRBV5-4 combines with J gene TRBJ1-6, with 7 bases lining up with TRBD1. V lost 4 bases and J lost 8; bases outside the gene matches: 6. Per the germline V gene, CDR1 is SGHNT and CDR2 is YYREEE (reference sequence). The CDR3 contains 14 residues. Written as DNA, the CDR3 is TGTGCCAGCAGCACGGGACAGAGTTATTCACCCCTCCACTTT. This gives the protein CASSTGQSYSPLHF.

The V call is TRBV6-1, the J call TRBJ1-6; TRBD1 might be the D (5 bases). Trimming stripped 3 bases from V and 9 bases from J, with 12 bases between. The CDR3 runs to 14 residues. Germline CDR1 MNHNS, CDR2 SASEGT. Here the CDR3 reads CASSDSRVSSPLHF. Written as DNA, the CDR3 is TGTGCCAGCAGTGATTCCAGGGTGAGTTCACCCCTCCACTTT.